A selection of T cell receptor beta chains follows, all from one sample in a study of identifying expanded T cells in peripheral blood. Measured with immunoSEQ multiplex PCR; TCRdb has only the in-frame clones, and not every one. This table has more than 45,000 clones, approximately 89% appearing once. What was sequenced was blood. Source of these receptors: a person aged 18 to 70 in good health. CDR3s include the opening cysteine and the closing phenylalanine or tryptophan. Fields, in order: J gene, V gene, CDR3 protein.

>TRBJ2-6|TRBV28
CASSLHSPGGAVSGANVLTF
>TRBJ1-6|TRBV12-5
CASGLVLGRENSPLHF
>TRBJ2-7|TRBV27
CASSPAGDYEQYF
>TRBJ1-1|TRBV21-1
CASSPRGRAGTEAFF
>TRBJ2-1|TRBV7-2
CASSRPGTGVNEQFF
>TRBJ2-7|TRBV2
CASSSDRGFVYEQYF
>TRBJ1-5|TRBV10-3
CAIRDSSSNQPQHF
>TRBJ1-1|TRBV2
CASSEQEGYTEAFF
>TRBJ2-7|TRBV6-5
CASSIGRNYEQYF
>TRBJ2-1|TRBV28
CASRQGPSYNEQFF
>TRBJ2-5|TRBV2
CASEAVVSPWETQYF
>TRBJ2-3|TRBV27
CASSTSGVGFTQYF
>TRBJ2-6|TRBV19
CASTVTGANVLTF
>TRBJ2-1|TRBV29-1
CSVEGRATAGNEQFF
>TRBJ2-7|TRBV29-1
CSKPRDYEQYF
>TRBJ2-3|TRBV6-1
CASSEGAWRVAGGDTQYF
>TRBJ2-1|TRBV7-2
CASSRPGTSGKEQFF
>TRBJ1-2|TRBV27
CASSFGAGRANYGYTF
>TRBJ1-2|TRBV29-1
CSVEGQGTENYGYTF
>TRBJ1-5|TRBV2
CASSEENNQPQHF
>TRBJ2-3|TRBV5-1
CASSHGGEWSDTQYF
>TRBJ1-5|TRBV15
CATSRGGVDVYQPQHF